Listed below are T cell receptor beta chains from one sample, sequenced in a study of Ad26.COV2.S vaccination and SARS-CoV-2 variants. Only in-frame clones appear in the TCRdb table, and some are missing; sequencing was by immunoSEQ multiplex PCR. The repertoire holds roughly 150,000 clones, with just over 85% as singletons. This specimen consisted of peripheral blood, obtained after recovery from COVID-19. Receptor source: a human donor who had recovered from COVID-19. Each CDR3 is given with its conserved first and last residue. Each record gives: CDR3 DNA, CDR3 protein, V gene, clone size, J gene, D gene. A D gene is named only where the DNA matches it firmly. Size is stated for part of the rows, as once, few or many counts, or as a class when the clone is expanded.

CDR3nt: TGTGCCAGCATAGCGGGGGTTAGCACAGATACGCAGTATTTT
CDR3aa: CASIAGVSTDTQYF
v_gene: TRBV6-5
abundance: NA
j_gene: TRBJ2-3
d_gene: TRBD2

CDR3nt: TGCGCCAGCAGCCAAGGGGAACAGCCCCAGCATTTT
CDR3aa: CASSQGEQPQHF
v_gene: TRBV4-1
abundance: few
j_gene: TRBJ1-5
d_gene: NA

CDR3nt: TGTGCCAGCAGTTACTCAGCCCGACCCACCGGGGGCTACACCTTC
CDR3aa: CASSYSARPTGGYTF
v_gene: TRBV6-6
abundance: NA
j_gene: TRBJ1-2
d_gene: NA

CDR3nt: TGTGCCAGCAGCTTTGAGCTAGCGGGGGGCCTGTACCAAGAGACCCAGTACTTC
CDR3aa: CASSFELAGGLYQETQYF
v_gene: TRBV7-2
abundance: few
j_gene: TRBJ2-5
d_gene: TRBD2

CDR3nt: TGTGCCAGCAGCTTAACGGGGGAGGAGGACACCATATATTTT
CDR3aa: CASSLTGEEDTIYF
v_gene: TRBV7-6
abundance: NA
j_gene: TRBJ1-3
d_gene: NA

CDR3nt: TGTGCCAGCAGTGGGGAGTTGAACACTGAAGCTTTCTTT
CDR3aa: CASSGELNTEAFF
v_gene: TRBV2
abundance: NA
j_gene: TRBJ1-1
d_gene: NA

CDR3nt: TGTGCCAGCAGCCTCTCAGGGTTTAACTATGGCTACACCTTC
CDR3aa: CASSLSGFNYGYTF
v_gene: TRBV28
abundance: NA
j_gene: TRBJ1-2
d_gene: NA

CDR3nt: TGTGCCAGCAGTCTAACCGGGACAGGGGGGAATGAGCAGTTCTTC
CDR3aa: CASSLTGTGGNEQFF
v_gene: TRBV6-5
abundance: once
j_gene: TRBJ2-1
d_gene: TRBD1

CDR3nt: TGTGCCAGCAGTCCCCTACCCCCGACAGGCTATGGCTACACCTTC
CDR3aa: CASSPLPPTGYGYTF
v_gene: TRBV6-5
abundance: NA
j_gene: TRBJ1-2
d_gene: NA

CDR3nt: TGTGCCAGCAGTTTGGTTGTCACCGGGGAGCTGTTTTTT
CDR3aa: CASSLVVTGELFF
v_gene: TRBV12-3/TRBV12-4
abundance: NA
j_gene: TRBJ2-2
d_gene: NA

CDR3nt: TGTGTCAGCAGCCAAGAACTCCTTGGGGCCGGGGAGCTGTTTTTT
CDR3aa: CVSSQELLGAGELFF
v_gene: TRBV14
abundance: NA
j_gene: TRBJ2-2
d_gene: NA

CDR3nt: TGTGCCACCGCCCGGTATAATTCACCCCTCCACTTT
CDR3aa: CATARYNSPLHF
v_gene: TRBV5-6
abundance: NA
j_gene: TRBJ1-6
d_gene: NA

CDR3nt: TGTGCCTGGGGAGGCGGGGGTTCCAGCAATCAGCCCCAGCATTTT
CDR3aa: CAWGGGGSSNQPQHF
v_gene: TRBV30
abundance: NA
j_gene: TRBJ1-5
d_gene: NA

CDR3nt: TGTGCCAGCAGTTGGGTACCGGGCCCCTACGAGCAGTACTTC
CDR3aa: CASSWVPGPYEQYF
v_gene: TRBV28
abundance: NA
j_gene: TRBJ2-7
d_gene: NA

CDR3nt: TGTGCCTGGAGTGTACAGGGGACCAGCTCTGGAAACACCATATATTTT
CDR3aa: CAWSVQGTSSGNTIYF
v_gene: TRBV30
abundance: few
j_gene: TRBJ1-3
d_gene: TRBD1

CDR3nt: TGTGCCAGCATCATGTGGACAGGGGGAGGAACTGAAGCTTTCTTT
CDR3aa: CASIMWTGGGTEAFF
v_gene: TRBV28
abundance: NA
j_gene: TRBJ1-1
d_gene: TRBD1

CDR3nt: TGTGCCAGCGGGGGGCGCCACTACAATGAGCAGTTCTTC
CDR3aa: CASGGRHYNEQFF
v_gene: TRBV5-4
abundance: NA
j_gene: TRBJ2-1
d_gene: NA

CDR3nt: TGTGCCAGCAGCCCGGCACTACCCAACACAGATACGCAGTATTTT
CDR3aa: CASSPALPNTDTQYF
v_gene: TRBV7-2
abundance: NA
j_gene: TRBJ2-3
d_gene: NA

CDR3nt: TGCGCCAGCAGCTCCACTGAAGGGACAGGTTCCAATTCACCCCTCCACTTT
CDR3aa: CASSSTEGTGSNSPLHF
v_gene: TRBV5-1
abundance: NA
j_gene: TRBJ1-6
d_gene: TRBD1

CDR3nt: TGTGCCAGCAGTGGGGACTTAGTCCCAGATACGCAGTATTTT
CDR3aa: CASSGDLVPDTQYF
v_gene: TRBV28
abundance: NA
j_gene: TRBJ2-3
d_gene: NA

CDR3nt: TGTGCCAGCAGTTACTCCTCAGCAGGGGATGGCTACACCTTC
CDR3aa: CASSYSSAGDGYTF
v_gene: TRBV6-5
abundance: NA
j_gene: TRBJ1-2
d_gene: NA

CDR3nt: TGTGCCAGCAGCCTACAGGGTGGGGCAGATACGCAGTATTTT
CDR3aa: CASSLQGGADTQYF
v_gene: TRBV28
abundance: NA
j_gene: TRBJ2-3
d_gene: NA

CDR3nt: TGTGCCAGCAGCCAAATTTACGGGAAAGGGTCACCCCTCCACTTT
CDR3aa: CASSQIYGKGSPLHF
v_gene: TRBV14
abundance: NA
j_gene: TRBJ1-6
d_gene: NA

CDR3nt: TGTGCCAGTAGGTTACAGGTGCGCAATCAGCCCCAGCATTTT
CDR3aa: CASRLQVRNQPQHF
v_gene: TRBV19
abundance: once
j_gene: TRBJ1-5
d_gene: NA

CDR3nt: TGTGCCAGCAGCCCAGATTTAGCGGGGGGATTACAAGAGACCCAGTACTTC
CDR3aa: CASSPDLAGGLQETQYF
v_gene: TRBV7-9
abundance: NA
j_gene: TRBJ2-5
d_gene: TRBD2

CDR3nt: TGTGCCAGCAGTTACAGACAGGGGAGTGTCAATGAGCAGTTCTTC
CDR3aa: CASSYRQGSVNEQFF
v_gene: TRBV6-5
abundance: NA
j_gene: TRBJ2-1
d_gene: TRBD1

CDR3nt: TGTGCCAGCTCACCACTCGACGGGGGGGCCCATGAGCAGTTCTTC
CDR3aa: CASSPLDGGAHEQFF
v_gene: TRBV18
abundance: NA
j_gene: TRBJ2-1
d_gene: TRBD2

CDR3nt: TGTGCCAGCAGCTTTACTAGCGGGGGCCGAACCGAGCAGTACTTC
CDR3aa: CASSFTSGGRTEQYF
v_gene: TRBV7-2
abundance: NA
j_gene: TRBJ2-7
d_gene: TRBD2

CDR3nt: TGCAGCGTTGAAGGCCAGGGATTGGGCCTGAACAATGAGCAGTTCTTC
CDR3aa: CSVEGQGLGLNNEQFF
v_gene: TRBV29-1
abundance: NA
j_gene: TRBJ2-1
d_gene: NA

CDR3nt: TGTGCCAGCAGTCCCCGGACAGGGGGCCCTAGGGGAGAGACCCAGTACTTC
CDR3aa: CASSPRTGGPRGETQYF
v_gene: TRBV25-1
abundance: NA
j_gene: TRBJ2-5
d_gene: TRBD1

CDR3nt: TGTGCCAGCAGCTCGAGGGGGACTAGCGGGTCAAACCTCTCCTACGAGCAGTACTTC
CDR3aa: CASSSRGTSGSNLSYEQYF
v_gene: TRBV11-2
abundance: NA
j_gene: TRBJ2-7
d_gene: TRBD2

CDR3nt: TGTGCCAGCAGCTGGGGCAACCTTGAGGCCCAGCATTTT
CDR3aa: CASSWGNLEAQHF
v_gene: TRBV7-9
abundance: NA
j_gene: TRBJ1-5
d_gene: NA

CDR3nt: TGCAGTACCACCTATAATTCACCCCTCCACTTT
CDR3aa: CSTTYNSPLHF
v_gene: TRBV20-1
abundance: NA
j_gene: TRBJ1-6
d_gene: NA

CDR3nt: TGTGCCAGCAGTTTTAATATGAACACTGAAGCTTTCTTT
CDR3aa: CASSFNMNTEAFF
v_gene: TRBV28
abundance: NA
j_gene: TRBJ1-1
d_gene: NA

CDR3nt: TGTGCCAGCAGTTATCAGGGGAGTAGTGAAAAACTGTTTTTT
CDR3aa: CASSYQGSSEKLFF
v_gene: TRBV28
abundance: NA
j_gene: TRBJ1-4
d_gene: NA

CDR3nt: TGTGCCAGCAGCTTAACGGGAGACGAGCAGTACTTC
CDR3aa: CASSLTGDEQYF
v_gene: TRBV7-9
abundance: NA
j_gene: TRBJ2-7
d_gene: NA

CDR3nt: TGTGCCAGCAGCCAAAGTGGGGGGGCCTACGAGCAGTATTTC
CDR3aa: CASSQSGGAYEQYF
v_gene: TRBV3-1/TRBV3-2
abundance: NA
j_gene: TRBJ2-7
d_gene: NA

CDR3nt: TGCGCCAGCAGCTTGGGGACCCGGGGGGACACTGAAGCTTTCTTT
CDR3aa: CASSLGTRGDTEAFF
v_gene: TRBV5-1
abundance: NA
j_gene: TRBJ1-1
d_gene: NA

CDR3nt: TGTGCCAGCAGGCAGCCCTTCTATGGCTACACCTTC
CDR3aa: CASRQPFYGYTF
v_gene: TRBV28
abundance: NA
j_gene: TRBJ1-2
d_gene: NA

CDR3nt: TGTGCCTGGAGTGAGGACATTTGGGGCTACACCTTC
CDR3aa: CAWSEDIWGYTF
v_gene: TRBV30
abundance: NA
j_gene: TRBJ1-2
d_gene: NA

CDR3nt: TGTGCCTGGAGTGTAACCCTGGGGATTTCACCCCTCCACTTT
CDR3aa: CAWSVTLGISPLHF
v_gene: TRBV30
abundance: NA
j_gene: TRBJ1-6
d_gene: NA

CDR3nt: TGTGCCAGCAGTAGAAGAGCAGGGGGCACAGATACGCAGTATTTT
CDR3aa: CASSRRAGGTDTQYF
v_gene: TRBV27
abundance: NA
j_gene: TRBJ2-3
d_gene: NA

CDR3nt: TGTGCCAGCAGGCTCACTAGCGGGGTACGAGAGACCCAGTACTTC
CDR3aa: CASRLTSGVRETQYF
v_gene: TRBV7-2
abundance: NA
j_gene: TRBJ2-5
d_gene: TRBD2

CDR3nt: TGTGCCAGCCTCACTACTAGGATCGGGACCCAGTACTTC
CDR3aa: CASLTTRIGTQYF
v_gene: TRBV28
abundance: once
j_gene: TRBJ2-5
d_gene: NA

CDR3nt: TGTGCCAGCAGTTCCGACCCCTTCAGGGGCTACACCTTC
CDR3aa: CASSSDPFRGYTF
v_gene: TRBV28
abundance: NA
j_gene: TRBJ1-2
d_gene: NA

CDR3nt: TGTGCCAGCAGTTTATCTAGCGGGGGCCTTGGCGGGGAGCTGTTTTTT
CDR3aa: CASSLSSGGLGGELFF
v_gene: TRBV27
abundance: NA
j_gene: TRBJ2-2
d_gene: TRBD2

CDR3nt: TGCGCCAGCAGCGGAGGGTATGGGTATGGCTACACCTTC
CDR3aa: CASSGGYGYGYTF
v_gene: TRBV5-1
abundance: NA
j_gene: TRBJ1-2
d_gene: NA

CDR3nt: TGTGCCAGTAGTAATCGCCCGGGCTGGGATGGCTACACCTTC
CDR3aa: CASSNRPGWDGYTF
v_gene: TRBV19
abundance: NA
j_gene: TRBJ1-2
d_gene: NA

CDR3nt: TGCAGCGCCCCGGGACCCAACACTGAAGCTTTCTTT
CDR3aa: CSAPGPNTEAFF
v_gene: TRBV29-1
abundance: NA
j_gene: TRBJ1-1
d_gene: NA

CDR3nt: TGTGCCAGCAGCGTTGATACAGGGGAGAACTACGAGCAGTACTTC
CDR3aa: CASSVDTGENYEQYF
v_gene: TRBV9
abundance: NA
j_gene: TRBJ2-7
d_gene: TRBD1

CDR3nt: TGTGCCAGCACCGAAAAATGGGGTGGTAATTCACCCCTCCACTTT
CDR3aa: CASTEKWGGNSPLHF
v_gene: TRBV2
abundance: NA
j_gene: TRBJ1-6
d_gene: NA

CDR3nt: TGTGCCAGCAGCAACCCTGACAGGGCAGAGGAGCAGTTCTTC
CDR3aa: CASSNPDRAEEQFF
v_gene: TRBV27
abundance: NA
j_gene: TRBJ2-1
d_gene: TRBD1

CDR3nt: TGTGCCAGCAGTTTAGGCAGGGTAGGGGGTGCTTTCTTT
CDR3aa: CASSLGRVGGAFF
v_gene: TRBV28
abundance: NA
j_gene: TRBJ1-1
d_gene: NA